The 18 T cell receptor beta chains given below trace back to one sample, sequenced in a study of T cell responses to AZD1222 COVID-19 vaccine. Here immunoSEQ multiplex PCR was the method, and the copy in TCRdb shows in-frame clones only, minus some. The sample has fewer than 150,000 clones; around nine tenths are singletons. The sample consisted of peripheral blood, taken 28 days after the second AZD1222 dose. The receptors shown here come from an adult who received the AZD1222 COVID-19 vaccine.

The rearrangement joins TRBV7-6 to TRBJ2-2; unclear D gene. Per germline, CDR1 SGHVS and CDR2 FNYEAQ. CDR3 length: 15 amino acids. The V gene lost 5 bases and the J gene lost 0 bases, with 10 bases spanning the gap. This chain's CDR3 is CASSLSRTNTGELFF. DNA of the CDR3: TGTGCCAGCAGCCTCTCCCGCACGAACACCGGGGAGCTGTTTTTT.

The chain joins TRBV6-2 or TRBV6-3 to TRBJ2-1; 9 bases map to TRBD2. Germline V CDR1 and CDR2: MNHEY, SVGEGT. V dropped 4 bases and J dropped 4; count of bases not matched to a gene: 5. The CDR3 sequence is 15 residues long. The CDR3 here is CASSFSGSGYNEQFF. CDR3 sequence (DNA): TGTGCCAGCAGTTTTAGCGGGAGTGGGTACAATGAGCAGTTCTTC.

The V gene is TRBV6-5, the J gene TRBJ2-7; D is unresolved. V was clipped by 0 bases and J by 5 bases, with 11 bases between them. Germline lookup yields CDR1 MNHEY and CDR2 SVGAGI. This CDR3 spans 14 amino acids. CDR3 residues: CASSYSSTDDEQYF. The CDR3 DNA reads as TGTGCCAGCAGTTACTCCTCGACCGATGACGAGCAGTACTTC.

The rearrangement uses TRBV5-1 and TRBJ2-7; D is possibly TRBD1 or TRBD2 (5 bases each). V lost 3 bases and J 0 bases, leaving 19 bases between the germline ends. The CDR3 loop spans 17 amino acids. Germline CDR1 reads SGHRS; CDR2 reads YFSETQ. The CDR3 DNA reads as TGCGCCAGCAGCTCGTCCTGGGACCCAGGCGGCTCCTACGAGCAGTACTTC. Translating it yields CASSSSWDPGGSYEQYF.

This clone showed up just once. The CDR3 nucleotides are TGTGCCAGTAGTATTGACAGTGCAAATTCACCCCTCCACTTT. Amino acid sequence: CASSIDSANSPLHF. V gene TRBV19 combines with J gene TRBJ1-6; TRBD1 is a possible D gene (5 bases). Germline CDR1 reads LNHDA; CDR2 reads SQIVND (reference sequence). CDR3 length: 14 residues. Trimming pared 3 bases from V and 7 bases from J, leaving 10 bases between.

This clone appeared once. The chain links TRBV27 to TRBJ1-1; D uncertain. The V gene's germline CDR1 is MNHEY and CDR2 SMNVEV (reference sequence). V shed 6 bases and J shed 4 bases, with 12 bases lying between them. The CDR3 length is 13 residues. The CDR3 nucleotides are TGTGCCAGCAGGCCTCGTGAAGGCACTGAAGCTTTCTTT. Translation gives CASRPREGTEAFF.

The chain links TRBV5-4 to TRBJ1-1; 7 bases are a match to TRBD1. Germline V CDR1 and CDR2: SGHNT, YYREEE (reference sequence). V shed 4 bases, J shed 12 bases, and the junction held 12 bases outside the gene matches. This CDR3 comprises 13 residues. The CDR3 DNA sequence: TGTGCCAGCAGCGCGGTATCCGGGACAGCGCCTTTCTTT. Its translation: CASSAVSGTAPFF.

V is TRBV6-4 and J is TRBJ2-1; tentatively, D is TRBD1 (6 bases). Looked up from germline, CDR1 is MRHNA and CDR2 is SNTAGT. The CDR3 extends over 13 amino acids. V was trimmed by 5 bases and J by 3 bases, leaving 8 bases between them. The CDR3 spells CASSLTGYNEQFF. In DNA form, the CDR3 reads TGTGCCAGCAGTTTGACAGGCTACAATGAGCAGTTCTTC.

This clone was counted at least ten times. J is TRBJ1-5 and V is TRBV30; 9 nucleotides line up with TRBD1. Per the germline V gene, CDR1 is GTSNPN and CDR2 is SVGIG (reference sequence). The CDR3 is 14 amino acids. V dropped 2 bases and J dropped 6; count of bases not matched to a gene: 5. The CDR3, as DNA: TGTGCCTGGAGTCGCGGACAGGGGAGTCAGCCCCAGCATTTT. This translates into CAWSRGQGSQPQHF.

The genes are TRBV30 and TRBJ2-3; TRBD2 matches at 13 bases. Looked up from germline, CDR1 is GTSNPN and CDR2 is SVGIG (reference sequence). Trimming at V came to 8 bases and at J to 0 bases, leaving 5 bases not matched to a gene. The CDR3 covers 15 residues. CDR3 sequence reads: CARGLAGTSTDTQYF. The CDR3 nucleotides read TGTGCCAGGGGACTAGCGGGAACCAGCACAGATACGCAGTATTTT.

This chain uses TRBV12-3 or TRBV12-4 with TRBJ2-7; possibly TRBD1 or TRBD2 for D (5 bases each). Between the trimmed V and J ends, which lost 10 bases and 2 bases, there was a span of 15 bases. The CDR3 runs to 13 residues. CDR3 bases: TGTGCCACTAACCGGGACGGAGCCTACGAGCAGTACTTC. It yields the protein CATNRDGAYEQYF.

The chain has TRBV5-4 and TRBJ1-6, with no clear D. Germline V gene lookup returns CDR1 SGHNT and CDR2 YYREEE (reference sequence). Trimming removed 4 bases from V and 0 bases from J, with 11 bases in between. The CDR3 covers 16 residues. CDR3 sequence: CASSPDTSSYNSPLHF. DNA of the CDR3: TGTGCCAGCAGCCCAGACACGAGCTCCTATAATTCACCCCTCCACTTT.

The chain uses TRBV28 and TRBJ2-1; D remains ambiguous. This CDR3 comprises 14 residues. The germline gives CDR1 MDHEN, CDR2 SYDVKM. V was cut by 3 bases and J by 0 bases, with 6 bases left in between. CDR3 loop: CASSFRSSYNEQFF. The CDR3 DNA reads TGTGCCAGCAGTTTCCGGAGCTCCTACAATGAGCAGTTCTTC. Supplemented by reference TRBV28 and TRBJ2-1, the full variable domain reads DVKVTQSSRYLVKRTGEKVFLECVQDMDHENMFWYRQDPGLGLRLIYFSYDVKMKEKGDIPEGYSVSREKKERFSLILESASTNQTSMYLCASSFRSSYNEQFFGPGTRLTVL.

The chain combines TRBV29-1 with TRBJ2-3; a weak D match, TRBD1 (6 bases). Germline lookup yields CDR1 SQVTM and CDR2 ANQGSEA. V was clipped by 3 bases and J by 4 bases, with 14 bases between them. The CDR3 runs to 14 residues. The CDR3 sequence is CSVDASGVADTQYF. The CDR3 DNA sequence: TGCAGCGTTGACGCGTCAGGGGTGGCAGATACGCAGTATTTT.

CDR3 sequence: CASSFRRQPQHF. CDR3 bases: TGTGCCAGCAGTTTTCGGCGTCAGCCCCAGCATTTT. The V gene is TRBV12-3 or TRBV12-4, the J gene TRBJ1-5; D uncertain. The V gene lost 3 bases and the J gene lost 6 bases, with 6 bases spanning the gap. The CDR3 loop spans 12 amino acids.

This chain joins TRBV28 and TRBJ2-2; D gene ambiguous. CDR1 and CDR2 (germline): MDHEN, SYDVKM. CDR3 size: 12 residues. V dropped 3 bases and J dropped 3 bases, with 2 bases sitting between them. The DNA for the CDR3 is TGTGCCAGCAGTTTGGACACCGGGGAGCTGTTTTTT. Translation: CASSLDTGELFF.

The genes are TRBV9 and TRBJ2-1; the D call may be TRBD1 or TRBD2 (5 bases each). The CDR3 covers 14 residues. The V end lost 4 bases, the J end lost 5 bases, and 13 bases lay between the germline ends. Germline V CDR1 and CDR2: SGDLS, YYNGEE. In DNA form, the CDR3 reads TGTGCCAGCAGCCCAACAAGGGGAGACAATGAGCAGTTCTTC. It encodes CASSPTRGDNEQFF.

The genes are TRBV7-2 and TRBJ2-1, with 14 bases identical to TRBD2. This CDR3 has 17 amino acids. With V trimmed by 3 bases and J by 8 bases, 9 bases remained unmatched. Germline CDR1 reads SGHTA; CDR2 reads FQGNSA. CDR3 coding DNA: TGTGCCAGCAGCTTCCTTACCGGGACTAGCGGGAGTCATGAGCAGTTCTTC. It encodes CASSFLTGTSGSHEQFF.